This TCR beta chain was sequenced for a study of tumor-infiltrating lymphocytes in oesophageal squamous cell carcinoma (dated by TCRdb to about 2016). Reading from cysteine to phenylalanine, the CDR3 counts 14 amino acids. Of all the DNA, just the CDR3 is kept, 42 bases in frame from base 1. A distance of 11 bases separates the germline ends of V and J, which lose 2 bases and 5 bases respectively. The germline V gene yields SGHRS for CDR1 and YFSETQ for CDR2. This clonotype appeared many times. It has no known antigen specificity. The input lacks base qualities; no much larger clone sits a single base away. The library came from PCR. Sequencing used an Illumina HiSeq 2000. The public reads were quality trimmed at Q25 with fastp and then assembled into clones with MiXCR by TCRdb, keeping productive beta chains. A single entry per CDR3 protein holds the most common genes and DNA from its merged rows. The sample table holds some 25,000 distinct CDR3 sequences, of which around 40% were seen once. The ten largest make up 23% of the sample.

Sample: esophageal tumor tissue. The V and J segments used are TRBV5-1 and TRBJ2-1, and TRBD2 may be the D gene, going by 5 matching bases. The TCR comes from a male donor with esophageal squamous cell carcinoma. The CDR3 region: CASSFSGLNNEQFF. The DNA sequence is as follows: TGCGCCAGCAGCTTTTCCGGACTCAACAATGAGCAGTTCTTC. The full variable domain, with segments outside the CDR3 supplied by the reference TRBV5-1 and TRBJ2-1 proteins, appears as KAGVTQTPRYLIKTRGQQVTLSCSPISGHRSVSWYQQTPGQGLQFLFEYFSETQRNKGNFPGRFSGRQFSNSRSEMNVSTLELGDSALYLCASSFSGLNNEQFFGPGTRLTVL.